These 28 T cell receptor beta chains share one sample of origin, sequenced in a study of T cells after yellow fever vaccination. TCRdb analysed the 5' RACE reads with MiXCR anew, one entry per CDR3 protein. The sample shows about 340,000 distinct CDR3 sequences, roughly an eighth of them seen only once. The sample was CD4+ T cells sorted from PBMCs, taken 15 days after the yellow fever booster vaccination. The receptors come from a man aged 18 to 35 who received the YFV17D yellow fever vaccine.

This clonotype was seen ten or more times. The chain uses TRBV7-3 and TRBJ2-1; TRBD2 matches at 10 bases. CDR3 size: 16 residues. CDR1 is SGHTA, CDR2 FQGTGA, per germline. V gave up 2 bases and J gave up 8 bases; unmatched junction bases: 9. This CDR3 is CASSLSLAGAKDEQFF. CDR3 sequence (DNA): TGTGCCAGCAGCTTATCTCTAGCGGGGGCTAAGGATGAGCAGTTCTTC.

There are a few counts of this clonotype. This sequence joins TRBV4-3 and TRBJ2-1; TRBD2 matches at 8 bases. The germline V gene has CDR1 LGHNA and CDR2 YSLEER. Trimming cost V 4 bases and J 8 bases; bases outside gene matches: 10. This CDR3 region has 15 residues. The CDR3 nucleotides read TGCGCCAGCAGCCGCACGGGGGGGCCTTTGTATGAGCAGTTCTTC. Translation: CASSRTGGPLYEQFF.

In its sample, this clonotype was seen a few times. V is TRBV5-1 and J is TRBJ2-3; D remains ambiguous. This CDR3 comprises 11 residues. V shed 4 bases and J shed 4 bases, with 4 bases lying between them. Germline CDR1 is SGHRS and CDR2 is YFSETQ. The CDR3 protein is CASSTADTQYF. The CDR3 DNA reads as TGCGCCAGCAGCACGGCAGATACGCAGTATTTT. The full variable domain, in which reference TRBV5-1 and TRBJ2-3 provide the parts outside the CDR3, is KAGVTQTPRYLIKTRGQQVTLSCSPISGHRSVSWYQQTPGQGLQFLFEYFSETQRNKGNFPGRFSGRQFSNSRSEMNVSTLELGDSALYLCASSTADTQYFGPGTRLTVL.

This clonotype was detected many times. The V call is TRBV24-1, the J call TRBJ2-1; TRBD2 matches at 7 bases. With V trimmed by 5 bases and J by 10 bases, 10 bases remained unmatched. This CDR3 spans 14 amino acids. Germline V gene sequence: CDR1 KGHDR, CDR2 SFDVKD. CDR3 in amino acids: CATSGTVGEGEQFF. The DNA for the CDR3 is TGTGCCACCAGTGGTACAGTCGGGGAGGGGGAGCAGTTCTTC.

The chain joins TRBV28 to TRBJ2-5; a possible D gene is TRBD2 (6 bases). Per the germline V gene, CDR1 is MDHEN and CDR2 is SYDVKM. The V end lost 8 bases, the J end lost 1 base, and 8 bases lay between the germline ends. There are 12 residues in the CDR3. The CDR3: CASRDFQETQYF. The CDR3 bases are TGTGCCAGCCGGGACTTCCAAGAGACCCAGTACTTC. The full variable domain, in which reference TRBV28 and TRBJ2-5 provide the parts outside the CDR3, is DVKVTQSSRYLVKRTGEKVFLECVQDMDHENMFWYRQDPGLGLRLIYFSYDVKMKEKGDIPEGYSVSREKKERFSLILESASTNQTSMYLCASRDFQETQYFGPGTRLLVL.

This clonotype came up a few times. The chain links TRBV12-3 or TRBV12-4 to TRBJ2-3; the D gene is possibly TRBD1 (5 bases). The germline V and J ends were trimmed by 8 bases and 4 bases, with 10 bases remaining between them. The CDR3 consists of 12 residues. The CDR3 is CASAGNADTQYF. CDR3 sequence (DNA): TGTGCCAGCGCAGGGAACGCAGATACGCAGTATTTT.

This clonotype was recorded at least ten times. The chain links TRBV4-2 to TRBJ2-3; 7 bases align to TRBD1. This CDR3 contains 16 residues. V trimming: 0 bases; J trimming: 6 bases; junction bases outside the gene matches: 9. The germline CDR1 and CDR2 sequences are LGHNA and YNFKEQ. CDR3 in amino acids: CASSQDARGSRDTQYF. The CDR3 bases are TGTGCCAGCAGCCAAGACGCCAGGGGGTCTCGGGATACGCAGTATTTT.

The rearrangement joins TRBV7-9 to TRBJ1-1; D possibly corresponds to TRBD1 (6 bases). Deletions cut 4 bases from V and 7 bases from J, with 19 bases between. From germline, CDR1 is SEHNR and CDR2 FQNEAQ (reference sequence). The CDR3 runs 15 residues. The CDR3 loop is CASSYPLVRGFEAFF. The CDR3, as DNA: TGTGCCAGCAGCTACCCTCTGGTCAGGGGATTTGAAGCTTTCTTT.

This clonotype was picked up a small number of times. CDR3 coding DNA: TGTGCCTGGAGTGGGCAGGGGGCCTATGGCTACACCTTC. It specifies CAWSGQGAYGYTF. J is TRBJ1-2 and V is TRBV30; 8 bases are shared with TRBD1. V trimming: 1 base; J trimming: 4 bases; junction bases outside the gene matches: 2. The CDR3 extends over 13 amino acids. Germline CDR1 GTSNPN, CDR2 SVGIG (reference sequence).

This clonotype was seen a few times. V and J are TRBV6-6 and TRBJ2-5; 9 nucleotides match TRBD2. CDR3 length: 16 amino acids. Germline trimming cut 0 bases from V and 5 bases from J; bases unmatched to any gene: 7. The germline V gene has CDR1 MNHNY and CDR2 SVGAGI (reference sequence). The CDR3 sequence: CASSYSRGLAWETQYF. The DNA for the CDR3 is TGTGCCAGCAGTTACTCGAGGGGACTAGCATGGGAGACCCAGTACTTC.

In its sample, this clonotype was seen a few times. The chain employs TRBV15 and TRBJ2-2; 9 bases fit TRBD1. The CDR3 loop spans 13 amino acids. CDR1 is LNHNV and CDR2 is YYDKDF in the germline V gene (reference sequence). V was clipped by 8 bases and J by 7 bases; unmatched bases: 5. The CDR3 DNA reads as TGTGCCACCGGGACAGGGCTGAGCGGGGAGCTGTTTTTT. This translates into CATGTGLSGELFF.

Details on this clonotype: At one of its ends the junction is not consistent with the germline gene, which may arise from a read error. This chain uses TRBV6-2 or TRBV6-3 with TRBJ1-2; D call uncertain. This CDR3 is built from 13 residues. In germline, CDR1 is MNHEY, CDR2 SVGEGT. The CDR3 nucleotides read TGTGCCAGCAGCCCTCAGGTCGGCTATGGCTTCACCTTC. Translation: CASSPQVGYGFTF.

This clonotype has only a few counts. At one end the junction does not follow the germline gene, possibly because of a read error. This chain uses TRBV7-2 with TRBJ2-4; 10 nucleotides align to TRBD1. The CDR3 covers 13 residues. CDR1 is SGHTA, CDR2 FQGNSA, per germline. The CDR3 spells CASSPYFDRGPNF. The DNA for the CDR3 is TGTGCCAGCAGCCCTTACTTTGACAGGGGGCCAAACTTC. Based on the CDR3 plus reference TRBV7-2 and TRBJ2-4, the full variable domain is GAGVSQSPSNKVTEKGKDVELRCDPISGHTALYWYRQSLGQGLEFLIYFQGNSAPDKSGLPSDRFSAERTGGSVSTLTIQRTQQEDSAVYLCASSPYFDRGPNFGAGTRLSVL.

This clonotype was recorded many times. CDR3 protein: CSAQGREWDIQYF. CDR3 nucleotides: TGCAGTGCCCAGGGGAGGGAATGGGACATTCAGTACTTC. The chain carries TRBV20-1 and TRBJ2-4; perhaps TRBD2 as D (7 bases). The CDR3 runs to 13 residues. The V end was cut by 6 bases, the J end by 8 bases, with 17 bases between. Germline loops: CDR1 DFQATT, CDR2 SNEGSKA (reference sequence).

The chain is built from TRBV5-1 and TRBJ2-7, with a tentative D call TRBD2 (6 bases). V gave up 2 bases and J gave up 4 bases, with 13 bases separating them. Germline CDR1 SGHRS, CDR2 YFSETQ. This CDR3 has 14 amino acids. The CDR3 DNA sequence: TGCGCCAGCAGCTTTGGCGGGGCGCTTTACGAGCAGTACTTC. Protein sequence: CASSFGGALYEQYF.

This clonotype was detected a few times. The V gene is TRBV7-2, the J gene TRBJ1-1, with 7 bases identical to TRBD1. Germline CDR1 SGHTA, CDR2 FQGNSA. The CDR3 runs to 16 residues. V was clipped by 6 bases and J by 1 base; unmatched bases: 11. This CDR3 is CASSPRRGLTNTEAFF. CDR3 DNA: TGTGCCAGCAGTCCCCGAAGGGGGCTGACGAACACTGAAGCTTTCTTT.

This clonotype was recorded many times. The chain combines TRBV12-3 or TRBV12-4 with TRBJ1-1; D remains ambiguous. Between the trimmed V and J ends, which lost 0 bases and 4 bases, there was a span of 12 bases. The CDR3 contains 15 residues. CDR3 loop: CASSLALGSVTEAFF. In DNA form, the CDR3 reads TGTGCCAGCAGTTTAGCATTAGGTTCGGTCACTGAAGCTTTCTTT.

V usage is TRBV20-1 and J usage is TRBJ2-1, with 7 bases aligning to TRBD2. The germline V gene has CDR1 DFQATT and CDR2 SNEGSKA (reference sequence). V shed 3 bases and J 4 bases; nucleotides not matched to a gene: 9. The CDR3 covers 15 residues. The CDR3 is CSASRPGGPYNEQFF. In DNA form, the CDR3 reads TGCAGTGCTAGTCGGCCGGGGGGACCTTACAATGAGCAGTTCTTC.

V gene TRBV7-3 combines with J gene TRBJ2-3; no reliable D call. The CDR3 length is 14 residues. The V gene lost 1 base and the J gene lost 2 bases, with 7 bases spanning the gap. Germline lookup yields CDR1 SGHTA and CDR2 FQGTGA. DNA of the CDR3: TGTGCCAGCAGCTTAAAGGGTTACACAGATACGCAGTATTTT. This encodes CASSLKGYTDTQYF. The complete variable domain, with remaining parts taken from reference TRBV7-3 and TRBJ2-3, reads GAGVSQTPSNKVTEKGKYVELRCDPISGHTALYWYRQSLGQGPEFLIYFQGTGAADDSGLPNDRFFAVRPEGSVSTLKIQRTERGDSAVYLCASSLKGYTDTQYFGPGTRLTVL.

This clonotype was recorded a few times. The chain has TRBV10-3 and TRBJ1-3; D may be TRBD1 (5 bases). The V end lost 7 bases, the J end lost 2 bases, and 12 bases lay between the germline ends. Per the germline V gene, CDR1 is ENHRY and CDR2 is SYGVKD. This CDR3 region has 14 residues. The CDR3 nucleotides read TGTGCCATCATGGTCCGGGGGGCTGGAAACACCATATATTTT. Amino acid sequence: CAIMVRGAGNTIYF.

The DNA for the CDR3 is TGCGCCAGCAGCTTGGGCAGCTCAAATGAAAAACTGTTTTTT. This sequence encodes CASSLGSSNEKLFF. The chain recombines TRBV5-1 with TRBJ1-4, with D unclear. Germline values: CDR1 SGHRS, CDR2 YFSETQ. This CDR3 has 14 amino acids. V gave up 0 bases and J gave up 5 bases, with 8 bases separating them.

The rearrangement uses TRBV4-1 and TRBJ1-2; the D gene is possibly TRBD1 (5 bases). V shed 1 base and J shed 4 bases, with 13 bases lying between them. CDR1 MGHRA and CDR2 YSYEKL come from the germline V gene. The CDR3 is 15 amino acids. CDR3 sequence reads: CASSQAPQAAYGYTF. The DNA of the CDR3 is TGCGCCAGCAGCCAAGCCCCACAGGCGGCCTATGGCTACACCTTC.

The rearrangement joins TRBV24-1 to TRBJ2-3, with 9 bases fitting TRBD1. The CDR3 is 16 residues long. J was trimmed by 7 bases and V by 4 bases; bases with no gene match: 11. Germline CDR1 reads KGHDR; CDR2 reads SFDVKD. CDR3 DNA sequence: TGTGCCACCAGTGAATCCGGACAGGGGCGGGCACATACGCAGTATTTT. Residues: CATSESGQGRAHTQYF.

The chain combines TRBV7-3 with TRBJ2-3, with TRBD2 as a possible D gene (6 bases). V was shortened by 5 bases and J by 6 bases, with 12 bases between the two germline ends. Germline V gene sequence: CDR1 SGHTA, CDR2 FQGTGA. The CDR3 covers 13 residues. CDR3 region: CASSAGGWDTQYF. Written as DNA, the CDR3 is TGTGCCAGCAGCGCCGGGGGATGGGATACGCAGTATTTT.

The J gene is TRBJ2-1, the V gene TRBV6-2 or TRBV6-3; D possibly corresponds to TRBD1 (5 bases). The germline gives CDR1 MNHEY, CDR2 SVGEGT. The V gene lost 4 bases and the J gene lost 5 bases, with 9 bases spanning the gap. This CDR3 contains 13 residues. The CDR3 DNA follows: TGTGCCAGCAGTTCGCAGGGCCACAATGAGCAGTTCTTC. Its protein is CASSSQGHNEQFF.

This rearrangement joins TRBV3-1 to TRBJ2-1, with TRBD2 matching over 12 bases. CDR1 is LGHDT and CDR2 is YNNKEL in the germline V gene (reference sequence). The CDR3 has 13 amino acids. V lost 8 bases to trimming and J lost 8 bases; unmatched junction nucleotides: 4. The CDR3 DNA sequence: TGTGCCAGCCGACTAGCGGGGGTGGATGAGCAGTTCTTC. The encoded protein is CASRLAGVDEQFF.

The V gene is TRBV19, the J gene TRBJ2-2; D perhaps matches TRBD2 (6 bases). V lost 8 bases and J lost 4, with 17 bases in between. CDR3 length equals 15 residues. Germline V gene data show CDR1 as LNHDA and CDR2 as SQIVND (reference sequence). The CDR3 nucleotides are TGTGCCAGTCTTACGATCGGGGGAAGCACCGGGGAGCTGTTTTTT. Protein product: CASLTIGGSTGELFF.

This chain links TRBV10-3 with TRBJ1-1; TRBD1 might be the D (5 bases). Between the trimmed V and J ends, which lost 8 bases and 0 bases, there was a span of 10 bases. The CDR3 loop spans 13 amino acids. Germline assignment: CDR1 ENHRY and CDR2 SYGVKD. CDR3 loop: CAISRAVNTEAFF. The DNA for the CDR3 is TGTGCCATCTCCAGGGCGGTGAACACTGAAGCTTTCTTT.